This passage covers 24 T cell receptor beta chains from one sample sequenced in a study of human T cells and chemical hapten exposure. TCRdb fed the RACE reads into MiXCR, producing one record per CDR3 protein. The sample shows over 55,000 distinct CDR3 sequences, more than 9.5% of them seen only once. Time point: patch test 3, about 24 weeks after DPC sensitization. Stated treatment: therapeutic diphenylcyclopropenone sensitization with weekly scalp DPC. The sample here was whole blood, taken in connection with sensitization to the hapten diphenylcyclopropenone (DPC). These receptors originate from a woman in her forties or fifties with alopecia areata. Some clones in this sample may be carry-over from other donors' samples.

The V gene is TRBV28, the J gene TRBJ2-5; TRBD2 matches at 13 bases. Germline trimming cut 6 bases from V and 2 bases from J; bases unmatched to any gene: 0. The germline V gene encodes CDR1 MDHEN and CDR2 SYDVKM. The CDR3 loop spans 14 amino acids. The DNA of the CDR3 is TGTGCCAGCAGACTAGCGGGAGGGCAAGAGACCCAGTACTTC. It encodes CASRLAGGQETQYF.

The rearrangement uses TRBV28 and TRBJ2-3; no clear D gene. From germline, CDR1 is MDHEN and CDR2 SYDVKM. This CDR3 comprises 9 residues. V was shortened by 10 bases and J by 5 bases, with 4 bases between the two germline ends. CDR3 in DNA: TGTGCCACCGTAGATACGCAGTATTTT. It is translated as CATVDTQYF.

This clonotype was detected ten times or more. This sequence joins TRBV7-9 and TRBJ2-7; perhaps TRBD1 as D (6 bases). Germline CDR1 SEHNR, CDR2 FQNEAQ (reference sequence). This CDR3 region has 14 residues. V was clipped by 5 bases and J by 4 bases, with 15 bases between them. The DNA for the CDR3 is TGTGCCAGCAGCCCAAGGGCAGGGGTATACGAGCAGTACTTC. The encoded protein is CASSPRAGVYEQYF.

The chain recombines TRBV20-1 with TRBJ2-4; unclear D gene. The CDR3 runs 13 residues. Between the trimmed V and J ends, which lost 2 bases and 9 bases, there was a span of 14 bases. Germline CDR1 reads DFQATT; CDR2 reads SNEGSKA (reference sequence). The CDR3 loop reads CSARPRPVGIQYF. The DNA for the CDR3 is TGCAGTGCTAGACCACGCCCCGTTGGCATTCAGTACTTC.

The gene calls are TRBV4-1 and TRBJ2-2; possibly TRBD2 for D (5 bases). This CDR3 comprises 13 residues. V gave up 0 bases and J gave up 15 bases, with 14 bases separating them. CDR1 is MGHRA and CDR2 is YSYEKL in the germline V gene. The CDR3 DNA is TGCGCCAGCAGCCAAGATATCGAGTCTAGCTTGTTTTTT. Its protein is CASSQDIESSLFF.

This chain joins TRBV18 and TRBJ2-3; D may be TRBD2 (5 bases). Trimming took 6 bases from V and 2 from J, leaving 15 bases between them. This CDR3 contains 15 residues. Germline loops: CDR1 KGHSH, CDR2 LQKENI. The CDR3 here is CASSATGGFTDTQYF. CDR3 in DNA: TGTGCCAGCTCCGCGACTGGAGGATTCACAGATACGCAGTATTTT.

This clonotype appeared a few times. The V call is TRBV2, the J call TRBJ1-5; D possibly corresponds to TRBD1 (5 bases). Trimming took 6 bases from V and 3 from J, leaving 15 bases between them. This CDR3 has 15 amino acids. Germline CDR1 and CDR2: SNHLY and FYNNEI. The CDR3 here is CASSGLDTPNQPQHF. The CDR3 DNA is TGTGCCAGCAGCGGGTTGGACACCCCCAATCAGCCCCAGCATTTT.

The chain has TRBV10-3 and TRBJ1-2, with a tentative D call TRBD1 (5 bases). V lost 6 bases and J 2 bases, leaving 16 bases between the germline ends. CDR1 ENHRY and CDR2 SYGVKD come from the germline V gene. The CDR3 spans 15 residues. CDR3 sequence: CAISPSRGENYGYTF. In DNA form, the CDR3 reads TGTGCCATCAGCCCCTCGAGGGGCGAGAACTATGGCTACACCTTC.

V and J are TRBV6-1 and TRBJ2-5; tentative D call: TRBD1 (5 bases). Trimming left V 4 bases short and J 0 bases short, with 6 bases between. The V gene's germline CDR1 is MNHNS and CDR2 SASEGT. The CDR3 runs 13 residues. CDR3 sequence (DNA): TGTGCCAGCAGTGGGACATACCAAGAGACCCAGTACTTC. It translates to CASSGTYQETQYF.

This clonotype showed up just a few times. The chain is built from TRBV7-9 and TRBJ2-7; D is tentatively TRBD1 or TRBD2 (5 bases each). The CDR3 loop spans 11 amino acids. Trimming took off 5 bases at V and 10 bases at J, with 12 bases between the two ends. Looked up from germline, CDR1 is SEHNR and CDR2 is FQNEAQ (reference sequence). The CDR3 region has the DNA TGTGCCAGCAGCCGGCAGGGAGATCAGTACTTC. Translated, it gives CASSRQGDQYF.

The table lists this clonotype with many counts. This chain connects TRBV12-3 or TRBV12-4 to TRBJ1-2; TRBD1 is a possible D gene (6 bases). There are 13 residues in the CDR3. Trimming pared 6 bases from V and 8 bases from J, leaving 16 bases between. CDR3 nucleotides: TGTGCCAGCAGCCAAACGACAGGCGGCGGCTACACCTTC. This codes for CASSQTTGGGYTF.

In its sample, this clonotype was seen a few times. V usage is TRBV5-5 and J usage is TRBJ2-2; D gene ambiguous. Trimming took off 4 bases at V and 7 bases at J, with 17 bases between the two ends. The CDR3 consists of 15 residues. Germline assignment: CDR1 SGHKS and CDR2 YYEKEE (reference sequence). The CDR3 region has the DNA TGTGCCAGCAGCGTTACGGTGGGCCTGGGCGGGGAGCTGTTTTTT. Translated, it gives CASSVTVGLGGELFF.

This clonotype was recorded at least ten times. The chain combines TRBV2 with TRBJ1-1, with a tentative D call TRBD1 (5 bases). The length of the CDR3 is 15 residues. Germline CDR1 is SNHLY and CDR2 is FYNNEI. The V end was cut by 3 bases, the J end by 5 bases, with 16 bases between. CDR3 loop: CASSDDGAGETEAFF. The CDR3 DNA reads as TGTGCCAGCAGTGATGACGGGGCTGGAGAAACTGAAGCTTTCTTT.

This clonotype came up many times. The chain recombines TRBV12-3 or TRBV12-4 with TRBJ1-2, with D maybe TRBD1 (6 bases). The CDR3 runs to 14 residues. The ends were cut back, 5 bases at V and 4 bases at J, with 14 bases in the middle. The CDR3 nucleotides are TGTGCCAGCAGTCGGAGAGGGGGGGTCTATGGCTACACCTTC. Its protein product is CASSRRGGVYGYTF.

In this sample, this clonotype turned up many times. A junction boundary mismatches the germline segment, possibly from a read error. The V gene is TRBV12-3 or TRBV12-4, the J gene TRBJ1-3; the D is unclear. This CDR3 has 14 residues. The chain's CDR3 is CLSASWGSGNTIYF. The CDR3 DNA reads TGCCTATCGGCCAGTTGGGGCTCTGGAAACACCATATATTTT.

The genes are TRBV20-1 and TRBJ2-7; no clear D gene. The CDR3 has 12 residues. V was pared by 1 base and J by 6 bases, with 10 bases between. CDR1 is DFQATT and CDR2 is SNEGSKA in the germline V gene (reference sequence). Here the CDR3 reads CSARGRAGEQYF. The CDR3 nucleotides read TGCAGTGCTAGAGGAAGGGCAGGCGAGCAGTACTTC.

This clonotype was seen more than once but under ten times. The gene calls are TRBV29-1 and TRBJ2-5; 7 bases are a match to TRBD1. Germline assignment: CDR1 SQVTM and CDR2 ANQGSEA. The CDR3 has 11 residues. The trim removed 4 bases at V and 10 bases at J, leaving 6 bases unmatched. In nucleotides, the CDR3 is TGCAGCGTTGCGTCCAGGGGGAACCAGTACTTC. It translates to CSVASRGNQYF.

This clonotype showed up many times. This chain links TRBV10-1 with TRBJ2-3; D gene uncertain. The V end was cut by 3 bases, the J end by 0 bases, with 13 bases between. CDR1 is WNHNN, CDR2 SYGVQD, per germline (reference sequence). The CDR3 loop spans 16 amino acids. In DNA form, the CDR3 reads TGCGCCAGCAGTGACTCTCGAGCGAGAAGCACAGATACGCAGTATTTT. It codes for CASSDSRARSTDTQYF.

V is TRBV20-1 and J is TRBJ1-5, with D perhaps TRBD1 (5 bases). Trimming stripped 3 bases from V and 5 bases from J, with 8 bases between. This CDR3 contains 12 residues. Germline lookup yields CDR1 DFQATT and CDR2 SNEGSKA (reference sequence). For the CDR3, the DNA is TGCAGTGCTAGGGGGGGTCATCAGCCCCAGCATTTT. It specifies CSARGGHQPQHF.

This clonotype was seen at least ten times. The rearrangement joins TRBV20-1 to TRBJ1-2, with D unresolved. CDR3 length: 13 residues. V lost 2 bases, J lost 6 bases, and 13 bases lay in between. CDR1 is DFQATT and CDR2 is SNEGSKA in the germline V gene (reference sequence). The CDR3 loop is CSARPTLRDGYTF. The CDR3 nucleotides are TGCAGTGCTAGACCCACACTCCGGGATGGCTACACCTTC.

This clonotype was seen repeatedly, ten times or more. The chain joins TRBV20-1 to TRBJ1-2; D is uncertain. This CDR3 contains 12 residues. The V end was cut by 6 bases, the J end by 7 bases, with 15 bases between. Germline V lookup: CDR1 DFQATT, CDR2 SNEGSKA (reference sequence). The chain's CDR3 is CSANTGGGGYTF. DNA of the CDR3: TGCAGTGCCAACACGGGAGGCGGTGGCTACACCTTC.

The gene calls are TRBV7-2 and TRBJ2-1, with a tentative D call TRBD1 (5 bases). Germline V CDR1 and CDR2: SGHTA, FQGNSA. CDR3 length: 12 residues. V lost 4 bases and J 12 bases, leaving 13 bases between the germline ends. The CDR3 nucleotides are TGTGCCAGCAGCTCGACAACAGGTACGCAGTTCTTC. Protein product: CASSSTTGTQFF.

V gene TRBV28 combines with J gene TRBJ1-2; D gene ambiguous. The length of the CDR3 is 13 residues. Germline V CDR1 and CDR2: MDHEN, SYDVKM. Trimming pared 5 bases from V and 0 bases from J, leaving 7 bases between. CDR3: CASSPGPNYGYTF. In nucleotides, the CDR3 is TGTGCCAGCAGTCCGGGTCCTAACTATGGCTACACCTTC.

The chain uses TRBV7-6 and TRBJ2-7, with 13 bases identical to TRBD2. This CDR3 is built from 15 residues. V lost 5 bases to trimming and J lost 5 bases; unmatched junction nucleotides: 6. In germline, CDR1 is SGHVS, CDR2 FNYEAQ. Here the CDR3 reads CASSGRGTSGNEQYF. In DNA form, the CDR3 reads TGTGCCAGCAGCGGGCGGGGGACTAGCGGGAACGAGCAGTACTTC.